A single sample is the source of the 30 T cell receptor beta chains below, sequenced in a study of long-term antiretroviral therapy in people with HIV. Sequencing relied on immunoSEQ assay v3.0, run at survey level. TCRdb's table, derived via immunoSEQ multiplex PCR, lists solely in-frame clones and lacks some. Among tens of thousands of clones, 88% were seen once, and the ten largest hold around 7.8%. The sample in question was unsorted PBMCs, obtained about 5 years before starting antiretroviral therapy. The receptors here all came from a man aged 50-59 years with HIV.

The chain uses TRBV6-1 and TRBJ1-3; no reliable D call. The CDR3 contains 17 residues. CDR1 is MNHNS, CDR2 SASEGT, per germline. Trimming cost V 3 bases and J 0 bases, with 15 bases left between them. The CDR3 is CASSEFGRMSSGNTIYF. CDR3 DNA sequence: TGTGCCAGCAGTGAGTTCGGGAGGATGTCCTCTGGAAACACCATATATTTT.

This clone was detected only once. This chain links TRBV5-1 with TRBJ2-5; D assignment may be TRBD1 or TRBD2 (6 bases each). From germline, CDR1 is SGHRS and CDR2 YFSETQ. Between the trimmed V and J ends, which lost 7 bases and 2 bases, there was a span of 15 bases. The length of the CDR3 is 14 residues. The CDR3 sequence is CASGEGGGQETQYF. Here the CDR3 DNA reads TGCGCCAGCGGCGAAGGAGGGGGGCAAGAGACCCAGTACTTC.

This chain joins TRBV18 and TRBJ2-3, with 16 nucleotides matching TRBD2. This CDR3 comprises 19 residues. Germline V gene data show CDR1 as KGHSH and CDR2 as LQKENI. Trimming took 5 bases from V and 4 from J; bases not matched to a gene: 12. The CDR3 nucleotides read TGTGCCAGCTCATCCAGGCCCGGGACTAGCGGGAGGGCAGCAGATACGCAGTATTTT. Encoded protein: CASSSRPGTSGRAADTQYF.

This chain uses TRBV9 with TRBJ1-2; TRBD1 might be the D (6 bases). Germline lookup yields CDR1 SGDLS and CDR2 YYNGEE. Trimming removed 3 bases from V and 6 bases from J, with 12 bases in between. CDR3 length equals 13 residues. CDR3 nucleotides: TGTGCCAGCAGCGAGGGGGGGGGACATGGCTACACCTTC. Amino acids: CASSEGGGHGYTF.

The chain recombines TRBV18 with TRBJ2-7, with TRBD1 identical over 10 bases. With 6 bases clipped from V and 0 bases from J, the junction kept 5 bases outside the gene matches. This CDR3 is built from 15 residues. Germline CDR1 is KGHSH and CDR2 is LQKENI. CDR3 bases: TGTGCCAGCTCCCCTAGGGACAGGGGCTCCTACGAGCAGTACTTC. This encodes CASSPRDRGSYEQYF.

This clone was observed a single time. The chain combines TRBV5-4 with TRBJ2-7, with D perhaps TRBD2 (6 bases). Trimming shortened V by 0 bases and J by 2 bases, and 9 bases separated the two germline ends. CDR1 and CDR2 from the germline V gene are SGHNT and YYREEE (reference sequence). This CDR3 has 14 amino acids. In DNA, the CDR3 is TGTGCCAGCAGCTTGGGCGGAGGGACCTACGAGCAGTACTTC. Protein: CASSLGGGTYEQYF.

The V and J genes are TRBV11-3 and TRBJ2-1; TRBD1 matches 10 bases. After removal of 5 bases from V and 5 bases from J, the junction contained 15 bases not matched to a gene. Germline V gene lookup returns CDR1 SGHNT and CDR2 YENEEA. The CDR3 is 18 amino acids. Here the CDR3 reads CASSPGQGVTTKDNEQFF. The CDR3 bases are TGTGCCAGCAGCCCAGGACAGGGGGTGACTACAAAAGACAATGAGCAGTTCTTC.

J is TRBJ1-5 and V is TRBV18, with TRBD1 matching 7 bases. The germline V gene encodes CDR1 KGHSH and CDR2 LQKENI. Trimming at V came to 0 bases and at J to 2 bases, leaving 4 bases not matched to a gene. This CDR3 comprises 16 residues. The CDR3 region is CASSPPRQGGNQPQHF. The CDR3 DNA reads TGTGCCAGCTCACCACCGAGGCAGGGGGGCAATCAGCCCCAGCATTTT.

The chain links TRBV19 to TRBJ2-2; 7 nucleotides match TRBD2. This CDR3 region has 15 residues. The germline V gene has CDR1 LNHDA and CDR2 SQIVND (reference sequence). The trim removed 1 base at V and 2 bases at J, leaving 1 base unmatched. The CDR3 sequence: CASSIGLANTGELFF. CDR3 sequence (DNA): TGTGCCAGTAGTATAGGACTAGCAAACACCGGGGAGCTGTTTTTT.

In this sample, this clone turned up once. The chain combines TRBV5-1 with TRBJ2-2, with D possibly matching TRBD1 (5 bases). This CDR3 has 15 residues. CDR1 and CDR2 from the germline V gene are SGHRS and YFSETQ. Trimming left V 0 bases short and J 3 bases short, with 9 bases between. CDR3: CASSLARADTGELFF. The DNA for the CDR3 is TGCGCCAGCAGCTTGGCCAGGGCGGACACCGGGGAGCTGTTTTTT. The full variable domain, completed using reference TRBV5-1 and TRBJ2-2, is KAGVTQTPRYLIKTRGQQVTLSCSPISGHRSVSWYQQTPGQGLQFLFEYFSETQRNKGNFPGRFSGRQFSNSRSEMNVSTLELGDSALYLCASSLARADTGELFFGEGSRLTVL.

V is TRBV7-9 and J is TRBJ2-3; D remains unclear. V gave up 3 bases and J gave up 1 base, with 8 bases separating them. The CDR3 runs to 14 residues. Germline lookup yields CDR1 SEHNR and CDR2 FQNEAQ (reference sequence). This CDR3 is CASSFPLGTDTQYF. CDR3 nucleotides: TGTGCCAGCAGCTTTCCCTTGGGCACAGATACGCAGTATTTT. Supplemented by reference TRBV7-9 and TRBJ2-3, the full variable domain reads DTGVSQNPRHKITKRGQNVTFRCDPISEHNRLYWYRQTLGQGPEFLTYFQNEAQLEKSRLLSDRFSAERPKGSFSTLEIQRTEQGDSAMYLCASSFPLGTDTQYFGPGTRLTVL.

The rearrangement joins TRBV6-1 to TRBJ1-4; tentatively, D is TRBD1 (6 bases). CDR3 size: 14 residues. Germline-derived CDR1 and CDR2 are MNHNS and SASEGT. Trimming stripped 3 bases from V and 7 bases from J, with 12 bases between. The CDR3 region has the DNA TGTGCCAGCAGTGAGGGGGGCCAACTTGAAAAACTGTTTTTT. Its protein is CASSEGGQLEKLFF.

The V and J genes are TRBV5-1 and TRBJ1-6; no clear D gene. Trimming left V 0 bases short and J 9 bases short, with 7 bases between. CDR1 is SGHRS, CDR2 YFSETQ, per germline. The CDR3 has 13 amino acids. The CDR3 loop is CASSLGSVSPLHF. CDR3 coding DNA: TGCGCCAGCAGCTTGGGATCAGTTTCACCCCTCCACTTT.

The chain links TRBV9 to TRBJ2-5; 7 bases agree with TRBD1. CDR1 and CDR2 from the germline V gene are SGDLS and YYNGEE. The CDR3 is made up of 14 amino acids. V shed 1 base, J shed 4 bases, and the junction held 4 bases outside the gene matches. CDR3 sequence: CASSVHAGGETQYF. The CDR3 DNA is TGTGCCAGCAGCGTACACGCAGGGGGAGAGACCCAGTACTTC.

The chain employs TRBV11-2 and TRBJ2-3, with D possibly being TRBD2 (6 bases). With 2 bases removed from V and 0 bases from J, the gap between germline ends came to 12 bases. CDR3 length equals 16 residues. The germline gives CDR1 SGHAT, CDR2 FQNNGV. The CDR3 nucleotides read TGTGCCAGCAGCTTATTCGGCGGGGAGAGCACAGATACGCAGTATTTT. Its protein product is CASSLFGGESTDTQYF.

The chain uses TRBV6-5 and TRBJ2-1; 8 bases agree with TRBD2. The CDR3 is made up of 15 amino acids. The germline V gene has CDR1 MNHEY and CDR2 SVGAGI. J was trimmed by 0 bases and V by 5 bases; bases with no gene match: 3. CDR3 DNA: TGTGCCAGCAGTAAACTAGCGGCCTCCTACAATGAGCAGTTCTTC. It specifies CASSKLAASYNEQFF.

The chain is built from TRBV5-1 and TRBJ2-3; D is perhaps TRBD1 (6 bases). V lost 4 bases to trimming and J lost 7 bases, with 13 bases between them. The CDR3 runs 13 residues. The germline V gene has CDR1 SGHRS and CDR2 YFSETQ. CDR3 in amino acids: CASSGDTWNTQYF. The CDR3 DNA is TGCGCCAGCAGCGGGGACACCTGGAATACGCAGTATTTT.

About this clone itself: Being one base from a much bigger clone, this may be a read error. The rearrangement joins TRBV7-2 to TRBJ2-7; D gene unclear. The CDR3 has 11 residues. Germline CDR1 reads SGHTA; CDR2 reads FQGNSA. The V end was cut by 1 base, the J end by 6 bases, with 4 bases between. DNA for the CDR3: TGTGCCAGCAGCTTAGTAGGCGAGCAGTACTTC. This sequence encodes CASSLVGEQYF.

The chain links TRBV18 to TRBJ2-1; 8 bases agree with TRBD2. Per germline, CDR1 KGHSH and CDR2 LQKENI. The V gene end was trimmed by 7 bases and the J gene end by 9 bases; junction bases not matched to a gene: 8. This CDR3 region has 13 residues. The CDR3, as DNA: TGTGCCAGCTACGGGACTAGGCAGGGTGAGCAGTTCTTC. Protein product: CASYGTRQGEQFF. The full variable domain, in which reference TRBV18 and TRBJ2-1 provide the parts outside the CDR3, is NAGVMQNPRHLVRRRGQEARLRCSPMKGHSHVYWYRQLPEEGLKFMVYLQKENIIDESGMPKERFSAEFPKEGPSILRIQQVVRGDSAAYFCASYGTRQGEQFFGPGTRLTVL.

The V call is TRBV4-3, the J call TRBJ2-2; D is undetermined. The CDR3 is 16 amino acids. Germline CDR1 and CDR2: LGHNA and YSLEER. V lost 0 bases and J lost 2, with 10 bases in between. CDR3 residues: CASSQERGSNTGELFF. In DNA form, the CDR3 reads TGCGCCAGCAGCCAAGAGAGAGGCAGCAACACCGGGGAGCTGTTTTTT.

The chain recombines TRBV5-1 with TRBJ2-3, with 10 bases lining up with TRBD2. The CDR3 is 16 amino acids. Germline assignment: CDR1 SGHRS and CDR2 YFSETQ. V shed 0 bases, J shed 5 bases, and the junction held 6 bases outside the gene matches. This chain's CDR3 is CASSLDASGSIDTQYF. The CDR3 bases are TGCGCCAGCAGCTTGGATGCTAGCGGGAGTATAGATACGCAGTATTTT.

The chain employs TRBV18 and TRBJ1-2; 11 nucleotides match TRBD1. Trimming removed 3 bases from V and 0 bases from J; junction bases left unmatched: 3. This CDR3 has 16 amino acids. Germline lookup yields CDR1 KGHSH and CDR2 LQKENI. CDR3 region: CASSPDRGPTNYGYTF. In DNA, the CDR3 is TGTGCCAGCTCACCGGACAGGGGGCCTACTAACTATGGCTACACCTTC.

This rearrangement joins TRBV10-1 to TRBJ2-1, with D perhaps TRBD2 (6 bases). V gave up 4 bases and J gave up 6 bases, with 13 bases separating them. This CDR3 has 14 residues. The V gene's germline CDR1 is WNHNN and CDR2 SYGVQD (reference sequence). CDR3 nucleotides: TGCGCCAGCAGTGGGGGTTTCGGGGGCAATGAGCAGTTCTTC. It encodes CASSGGFGGNEQFF.

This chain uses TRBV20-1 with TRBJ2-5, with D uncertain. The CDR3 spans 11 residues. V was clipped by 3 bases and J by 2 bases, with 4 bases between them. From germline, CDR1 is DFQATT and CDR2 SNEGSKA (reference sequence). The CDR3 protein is CSASPQETQYF. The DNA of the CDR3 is TGCAGTGCTAGTCCGCAAGAGACCCAGTACTTC.

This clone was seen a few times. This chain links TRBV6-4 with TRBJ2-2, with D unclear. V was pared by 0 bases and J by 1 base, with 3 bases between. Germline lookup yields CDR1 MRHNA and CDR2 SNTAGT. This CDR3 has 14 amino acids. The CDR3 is CASSDSVNTGELFF. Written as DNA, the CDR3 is TGTGCCAGCAGTGACTCGGTGAACACCGGGGAGCTGTTTTTT.

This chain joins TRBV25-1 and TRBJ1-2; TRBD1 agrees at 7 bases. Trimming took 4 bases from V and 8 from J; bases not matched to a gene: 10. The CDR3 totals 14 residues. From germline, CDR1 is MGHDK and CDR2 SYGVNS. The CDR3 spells CASSAHGTVRGYTF. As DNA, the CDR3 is TGTGCCAGCAGTGCGCACGGGACAGTTCGCGGCTACACCTTC.

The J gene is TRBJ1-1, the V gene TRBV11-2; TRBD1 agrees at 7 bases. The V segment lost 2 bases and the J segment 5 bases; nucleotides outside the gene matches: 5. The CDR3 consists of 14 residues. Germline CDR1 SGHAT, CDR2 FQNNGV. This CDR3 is CASSLRQGGTEAFF. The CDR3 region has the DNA TGTGCCAGCAGCTTACGACAGGGAGGTACTGAAGCTTTCTTT.

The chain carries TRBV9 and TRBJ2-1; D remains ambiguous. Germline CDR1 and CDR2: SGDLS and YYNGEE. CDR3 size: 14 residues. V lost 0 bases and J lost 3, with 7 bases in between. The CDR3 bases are TGTGCCAGCAGCGTAGTTAGCAACTACAATGAGCAGTTCTTC. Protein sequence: CASSVVSNYNEQFF.

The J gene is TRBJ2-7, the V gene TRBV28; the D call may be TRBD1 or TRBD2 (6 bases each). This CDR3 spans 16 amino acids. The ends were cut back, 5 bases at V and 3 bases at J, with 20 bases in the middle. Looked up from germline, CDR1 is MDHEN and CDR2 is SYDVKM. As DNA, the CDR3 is TGTGCCAGCAGTCCCCTTGGGTCCGGGGGCAACTACGAGCAGTACTTC. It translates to CASSPLGSGGNYEQYF.

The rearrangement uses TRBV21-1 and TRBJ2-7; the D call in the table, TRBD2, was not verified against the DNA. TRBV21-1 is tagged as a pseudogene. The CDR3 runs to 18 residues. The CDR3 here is CASSKVPPSREDSYEQYF. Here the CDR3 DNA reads TGTGCCAGCAGCAAAGTGCCTCCGAGCAGGGAGGACTCCTACGAGCAGTACTTC.